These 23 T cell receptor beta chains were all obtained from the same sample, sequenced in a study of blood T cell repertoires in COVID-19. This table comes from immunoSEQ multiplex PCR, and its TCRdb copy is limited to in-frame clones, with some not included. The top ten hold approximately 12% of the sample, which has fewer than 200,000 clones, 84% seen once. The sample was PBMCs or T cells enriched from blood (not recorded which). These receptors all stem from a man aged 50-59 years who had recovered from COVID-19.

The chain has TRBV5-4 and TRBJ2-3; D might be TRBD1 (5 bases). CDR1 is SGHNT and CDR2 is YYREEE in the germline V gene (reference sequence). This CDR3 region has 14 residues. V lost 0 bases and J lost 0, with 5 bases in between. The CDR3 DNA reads TGTGCCAGCAGCTTGGCAGGGAGCACAGATACGCAGTATTTT. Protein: CASSLAGSTDTQYF.

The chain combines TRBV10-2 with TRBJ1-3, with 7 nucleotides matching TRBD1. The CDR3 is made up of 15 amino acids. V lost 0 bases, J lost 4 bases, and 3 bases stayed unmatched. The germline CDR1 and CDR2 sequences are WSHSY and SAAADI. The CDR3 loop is CASSESTGPGNTIYF. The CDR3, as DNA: TGCGCCAGCAGTGAGTCGACAGGGCCCGGAAACACCATATATTTT.

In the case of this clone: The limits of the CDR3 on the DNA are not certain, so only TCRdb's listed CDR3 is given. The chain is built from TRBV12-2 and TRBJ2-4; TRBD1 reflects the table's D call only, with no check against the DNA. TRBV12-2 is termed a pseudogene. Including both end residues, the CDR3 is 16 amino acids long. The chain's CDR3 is CASRFGQGASENIQYF.

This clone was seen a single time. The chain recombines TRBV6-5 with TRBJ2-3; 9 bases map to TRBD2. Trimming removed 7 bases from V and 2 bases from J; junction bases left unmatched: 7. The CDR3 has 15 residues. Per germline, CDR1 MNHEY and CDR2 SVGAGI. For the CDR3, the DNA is TGTGCCAGCACCCAAAGCGGGGGGCCCACAGATACGCAGTATTTT. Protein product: CASTQSGGPTDTQYF.

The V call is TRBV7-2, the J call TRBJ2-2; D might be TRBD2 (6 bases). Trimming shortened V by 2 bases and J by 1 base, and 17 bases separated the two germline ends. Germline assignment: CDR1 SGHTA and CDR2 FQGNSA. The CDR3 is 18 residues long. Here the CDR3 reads CASSLTAVLRGNTGELFF. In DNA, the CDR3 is TGTGCCAGCAGCTTAACGGCTGTGTTGCGGGGGAACACCGGGGAGCTGTTTTTT.

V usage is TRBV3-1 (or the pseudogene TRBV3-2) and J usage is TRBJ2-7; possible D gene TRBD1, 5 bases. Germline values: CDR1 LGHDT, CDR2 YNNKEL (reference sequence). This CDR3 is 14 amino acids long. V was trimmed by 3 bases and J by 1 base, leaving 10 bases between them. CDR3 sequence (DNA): TGTGCCAGCAGCCATGTACAGGAGTCCTACGAGCAGTACTTC. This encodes CASSHVQESYEQYF.

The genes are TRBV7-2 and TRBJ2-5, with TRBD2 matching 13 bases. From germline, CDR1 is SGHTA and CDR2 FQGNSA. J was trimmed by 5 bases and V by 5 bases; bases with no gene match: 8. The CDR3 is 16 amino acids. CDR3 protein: CASSRRTSGGAETQYF. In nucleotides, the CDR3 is TGTGCCAGCAGCCGCAGGACTAGCGGGGGTGCCGAGACCCAGTACTTC.

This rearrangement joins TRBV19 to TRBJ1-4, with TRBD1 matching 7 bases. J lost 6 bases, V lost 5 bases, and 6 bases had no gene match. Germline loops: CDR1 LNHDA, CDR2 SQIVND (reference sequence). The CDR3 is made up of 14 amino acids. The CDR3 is CASSAQRGHEKLFF. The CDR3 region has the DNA TGTGCCAGTAGTGCCCAAAGGGGGCATGAAAAACTGTTTTTT.

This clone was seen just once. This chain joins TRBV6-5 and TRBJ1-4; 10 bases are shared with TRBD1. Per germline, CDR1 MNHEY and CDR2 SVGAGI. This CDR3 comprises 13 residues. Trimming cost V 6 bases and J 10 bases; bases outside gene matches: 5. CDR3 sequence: CASRPRDRGKLFF. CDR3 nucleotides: TGTGCCAGCAGGCCCCGGGACAGGGGAAAACTGTTTTTT.

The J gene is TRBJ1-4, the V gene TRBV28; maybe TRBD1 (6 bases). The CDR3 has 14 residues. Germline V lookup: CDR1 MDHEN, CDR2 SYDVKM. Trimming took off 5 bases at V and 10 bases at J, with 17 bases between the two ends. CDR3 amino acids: CASSQWGGSVKLFF. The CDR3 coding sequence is TGTGCCAGCAGTCAGTGGGGGGGCTCGGTAAAACTGTTTTTT.

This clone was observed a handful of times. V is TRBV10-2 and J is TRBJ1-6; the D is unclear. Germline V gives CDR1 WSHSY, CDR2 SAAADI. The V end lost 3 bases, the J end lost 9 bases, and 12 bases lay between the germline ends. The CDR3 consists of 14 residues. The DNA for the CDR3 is TGCGCCAGCAGTGATGGCGGCGTGGTTTCACCCCTCCACTTT. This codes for CASSDGGVVSPLHF.

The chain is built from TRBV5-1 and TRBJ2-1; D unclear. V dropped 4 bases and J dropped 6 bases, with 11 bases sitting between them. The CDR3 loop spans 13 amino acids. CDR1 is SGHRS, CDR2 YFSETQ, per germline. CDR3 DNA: TGCGCCAGCAGCACTGACACCTTCAATGAGCAGTTCTTC. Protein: CASSTDTFNEQFF.

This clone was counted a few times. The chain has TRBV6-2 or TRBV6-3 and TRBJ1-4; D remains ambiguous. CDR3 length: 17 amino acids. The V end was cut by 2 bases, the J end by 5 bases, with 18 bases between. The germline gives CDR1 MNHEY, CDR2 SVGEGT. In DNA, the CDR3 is TGTGCCAGCAGTTACGATGAATCAGGCCGTTCGAATGAAAAACTGTTTTTT. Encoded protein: CASSYDESGRSNEKLFF.

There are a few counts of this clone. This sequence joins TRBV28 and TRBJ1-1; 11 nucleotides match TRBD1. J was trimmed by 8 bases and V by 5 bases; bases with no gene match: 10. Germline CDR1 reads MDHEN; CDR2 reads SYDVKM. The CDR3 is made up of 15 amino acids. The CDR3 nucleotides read TGTGCCAGCAGTCCGCCCGGGACAGGGGGTAGGGAAGCTTTCTTT. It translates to CASSPPGTGGREAFF.

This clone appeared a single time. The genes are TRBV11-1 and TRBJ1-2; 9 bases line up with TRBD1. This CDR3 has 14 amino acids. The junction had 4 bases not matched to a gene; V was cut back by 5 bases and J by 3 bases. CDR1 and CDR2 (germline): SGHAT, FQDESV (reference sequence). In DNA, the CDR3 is TGTGCCAGCAGCCCGGACAGGGGAGACTATGGCTACACCTTC. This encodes CASSPDRGDYGYTF. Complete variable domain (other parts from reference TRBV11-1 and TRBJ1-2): EAEVAQSPRYKITEKSQAVAFWCDPISGHATLYWYRQILGQGPELLVQFQDESVVDDSQLPKDRFSAERLKGVDSTLKIQPAELGDSAMYLCASSPDRGDYGYTFGSGTRLTVV.

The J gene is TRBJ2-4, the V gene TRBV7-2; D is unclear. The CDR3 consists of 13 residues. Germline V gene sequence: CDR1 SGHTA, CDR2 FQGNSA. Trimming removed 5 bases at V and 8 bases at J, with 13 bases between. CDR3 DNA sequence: TGTGCCAGCAGCAACCAAGCACCGGACATTCAGTACTTC. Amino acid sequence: CASSNQAPDIQYF.

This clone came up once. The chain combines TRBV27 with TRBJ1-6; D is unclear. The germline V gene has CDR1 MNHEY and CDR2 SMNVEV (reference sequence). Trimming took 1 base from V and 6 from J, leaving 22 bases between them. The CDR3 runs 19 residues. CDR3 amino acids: CASSLFMPLSDTINSPLHF. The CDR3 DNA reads TGTGCCAGCAGTTTATTTATGCCCCTCTCAGACACGATTAATTCACCCCTCCACTTT.

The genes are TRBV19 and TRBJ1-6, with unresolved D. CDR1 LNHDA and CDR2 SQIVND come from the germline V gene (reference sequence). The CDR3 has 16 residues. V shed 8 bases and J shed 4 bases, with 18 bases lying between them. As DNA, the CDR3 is TGTGCCAGTGGGGAGACCCAGCCCATTTATAATTCACCCCTCCACTTT. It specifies CASGETQPIYNSPLHF.

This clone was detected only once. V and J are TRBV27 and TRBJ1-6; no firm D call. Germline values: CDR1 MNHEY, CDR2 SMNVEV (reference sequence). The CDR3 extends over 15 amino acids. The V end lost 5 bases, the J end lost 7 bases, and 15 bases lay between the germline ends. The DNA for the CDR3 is TGTGCCAGCAGTCGCAATAGCCCAAGGAATTCACCCCTCCACTTT. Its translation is CASSRNSPRNSPLHF.

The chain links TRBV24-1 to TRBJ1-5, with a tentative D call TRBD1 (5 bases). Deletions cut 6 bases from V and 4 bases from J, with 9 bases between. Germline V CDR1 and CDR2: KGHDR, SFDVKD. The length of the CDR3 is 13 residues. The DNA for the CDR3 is TGTGCCACCAGTTTCGGGGGGAATCAGCCCCAGCATTTT. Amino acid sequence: CATSFGGNQPQHF.

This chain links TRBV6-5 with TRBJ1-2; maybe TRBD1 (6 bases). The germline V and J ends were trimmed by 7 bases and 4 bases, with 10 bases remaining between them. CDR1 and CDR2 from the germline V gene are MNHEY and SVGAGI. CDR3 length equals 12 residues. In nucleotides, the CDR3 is TGTGCCAGCACCGGGACACTCTATGGCTACACCTTC. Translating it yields CASTGTLYGYTF.

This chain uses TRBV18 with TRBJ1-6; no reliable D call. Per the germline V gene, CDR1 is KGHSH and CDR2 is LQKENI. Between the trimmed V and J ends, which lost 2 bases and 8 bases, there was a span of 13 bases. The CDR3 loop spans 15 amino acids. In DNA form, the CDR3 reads TGTGCCAGCTCACCATTTTCGGGGTCCGATTCACCCCTCCACTTT. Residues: CASSPFSGSDSPLHF. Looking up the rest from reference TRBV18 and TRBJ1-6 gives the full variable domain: NAGVMQNPRHLVRRRGQEARLRCSPMKGHSHVYWYRQLPEEGLKFMVYLQKENIIDESGMPKERFSAEFPKEGPSILRIQQVVRGDSAAYFCASSPFSGSDSPLHFGNGTRLTVT.

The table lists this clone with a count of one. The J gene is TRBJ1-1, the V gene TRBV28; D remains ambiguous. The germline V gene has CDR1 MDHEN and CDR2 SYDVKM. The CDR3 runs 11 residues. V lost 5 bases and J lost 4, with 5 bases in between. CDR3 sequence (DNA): TGTGCCAGCAGTAATATCACTGAAGCTTTCTTT. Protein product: CASSNITEAFF.